The clone carrying this T cell receptor beta chain was found a few times. The sequencing template was cDNA reverse transcribed from extracted RNA. Sequencing used immunoSEQ multiplex PCR; TCRdb keeps in-frame clones, though not all of them. The table has about 4,400 clones, 60% seen once. Treatment reported: oral pan-JAK inhibitor, 5-10 mg twice daily. In alopecia areata patients, both lesional scalp punch biopsies and peripheral blood were collected. This specimen comes from a study of CD8+ T cells in alopecia areata. Study-level information: Each day, treated patients took oral tofacitinib twice, at 5 to 10 mg per dose. People stayed on tofacitinib for 6 to 18 months, then stopped the drug for 6 months.

Germline CDR1 SGHTA, CDR2 FQGNSA. The CDR3 contains 15 residues. The ends lost 2 bases at V and 3 bases at J; junction bases unmatched: 6. Specimen: skin, collected at roughly week 36, from a patient treated with tofacitinib. The TCR originated in a human donor with alopecia areata. This chain links TRBV7-2 with TRBJ2-7; 8 bases match TRBD2. For the CDR3, the DNA is TGTGCCAGCAGCTTAATAGTAGCGGGGTACTACGAGCAGTACTTC. It specifies CASSLIVAGYYEQYF.